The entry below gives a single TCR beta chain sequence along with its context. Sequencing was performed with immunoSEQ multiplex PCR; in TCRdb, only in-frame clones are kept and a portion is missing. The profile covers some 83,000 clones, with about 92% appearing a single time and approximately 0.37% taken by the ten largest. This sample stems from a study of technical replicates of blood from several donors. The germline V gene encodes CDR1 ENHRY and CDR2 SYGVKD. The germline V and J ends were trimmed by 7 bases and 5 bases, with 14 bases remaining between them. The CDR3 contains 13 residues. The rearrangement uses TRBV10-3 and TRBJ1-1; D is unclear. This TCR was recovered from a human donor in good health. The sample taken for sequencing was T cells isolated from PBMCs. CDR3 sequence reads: CAITPSSRTEAFF. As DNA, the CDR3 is TGTGCCATCACCCCCTCCTCGAGGACTGAAGCTTTCTTT.